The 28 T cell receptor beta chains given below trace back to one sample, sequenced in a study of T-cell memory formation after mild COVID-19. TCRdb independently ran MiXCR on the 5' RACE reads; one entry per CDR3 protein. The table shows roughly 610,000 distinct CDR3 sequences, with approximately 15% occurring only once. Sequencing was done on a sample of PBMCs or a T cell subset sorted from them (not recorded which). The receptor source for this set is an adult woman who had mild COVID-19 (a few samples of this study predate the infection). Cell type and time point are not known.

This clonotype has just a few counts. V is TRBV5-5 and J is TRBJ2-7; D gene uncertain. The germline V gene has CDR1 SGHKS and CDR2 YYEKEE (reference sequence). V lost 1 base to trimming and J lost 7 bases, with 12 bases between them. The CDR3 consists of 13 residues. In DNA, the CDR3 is TGTGCCAGCAGCTTGTTCTCCCCCTTGGAGCAGTACTTC. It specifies CASSLFSPLEQYF.

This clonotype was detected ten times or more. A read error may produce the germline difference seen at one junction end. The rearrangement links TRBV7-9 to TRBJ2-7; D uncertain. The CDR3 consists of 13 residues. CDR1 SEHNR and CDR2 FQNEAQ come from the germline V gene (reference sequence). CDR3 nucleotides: TGCGCCAGCAGCTTGGGTACGTTCTACGAGCAGTACTTC. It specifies CASSLGTFYEQYF.

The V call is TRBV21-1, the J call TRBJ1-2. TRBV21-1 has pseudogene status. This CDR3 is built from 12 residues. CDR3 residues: CASSKSHSNYTF. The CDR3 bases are TGTGCCAGCAGCAAGTCGCATTCAAACTACACCTTC.

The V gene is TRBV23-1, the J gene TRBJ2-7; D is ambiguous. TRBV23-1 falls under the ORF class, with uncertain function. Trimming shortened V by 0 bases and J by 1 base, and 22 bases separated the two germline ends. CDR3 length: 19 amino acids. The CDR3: CASSQSVRMQGLASYEQYF. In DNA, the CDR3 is TGCGCCAGCAGTCAATCTGTCCGCATGCAAGGTCTGGCGTCCTACGAGCAGTACTTC.

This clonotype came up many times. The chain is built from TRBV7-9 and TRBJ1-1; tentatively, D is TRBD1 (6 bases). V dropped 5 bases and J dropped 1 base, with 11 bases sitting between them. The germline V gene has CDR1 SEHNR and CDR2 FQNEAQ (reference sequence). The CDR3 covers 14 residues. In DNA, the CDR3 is TGTGCCAGCAGCAGGGACAAGAGGAACACTGAAGCTTTCTTT. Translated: CASSRDKRNTEAFF. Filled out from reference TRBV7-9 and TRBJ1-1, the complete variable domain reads DTGVSQNPRHKITKRGQNVTFRCDPISEHNRLYWYRQTLGQGPEFLTYFQNEAQLEKSRLLSDRFSAERPKGSFSTLEIQRTEQGDSAMYLCASSRDKRNTEAFFGQGTRLTVV.

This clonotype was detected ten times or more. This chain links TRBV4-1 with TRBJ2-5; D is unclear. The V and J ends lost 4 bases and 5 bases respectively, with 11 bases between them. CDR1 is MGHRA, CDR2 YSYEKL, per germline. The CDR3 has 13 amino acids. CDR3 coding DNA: TGCGCCAGCAGCCGACTCCTAGGGGAGACCCAGTACTTC. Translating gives CASSRLLGETQYF.

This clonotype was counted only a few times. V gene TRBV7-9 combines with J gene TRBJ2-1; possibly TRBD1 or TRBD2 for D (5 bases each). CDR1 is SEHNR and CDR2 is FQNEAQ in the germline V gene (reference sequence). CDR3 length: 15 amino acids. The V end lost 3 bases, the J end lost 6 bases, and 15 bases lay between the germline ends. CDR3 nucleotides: TGTGCCAGCAGCTTCGGGATCGGGACGTCCAATGAGCAGTTCTTC. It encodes CASSFGIGTSNEQFF. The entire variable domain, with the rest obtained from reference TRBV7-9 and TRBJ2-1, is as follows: DTGVSQNPRHKITKRGQNVTFRCDPISEHNRLYWYRQTLGQGPEFLTYFQNEAQLEKSRLLSDRFSAERPKGSFSTLEIQRTEQGDSAMYLCASSFGIGTSNEQFFGPGTRLTVL.

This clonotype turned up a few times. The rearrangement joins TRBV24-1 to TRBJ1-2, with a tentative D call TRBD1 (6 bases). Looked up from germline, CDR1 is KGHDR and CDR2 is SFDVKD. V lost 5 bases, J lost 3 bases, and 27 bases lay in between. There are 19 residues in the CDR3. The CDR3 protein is CATSGGADGGIGADYGYTF. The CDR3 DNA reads TGTGCCACCAGTGGAGGCGCGGACGGGGGCATAGGCGCAGACTATGGCTACACCTTC.

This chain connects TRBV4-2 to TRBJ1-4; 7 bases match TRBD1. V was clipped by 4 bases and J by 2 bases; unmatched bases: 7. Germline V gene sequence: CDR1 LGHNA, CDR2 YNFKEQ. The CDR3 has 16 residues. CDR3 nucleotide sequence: TGTGCCAGCAGCCCCAGACAGGGAACGACTAATGAAAAACTGTTTTTT. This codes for CASSPRQGTTNEKLFF.

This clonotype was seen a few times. CDR3 sequence (DNA): TGCAGTGCTTTAGCGGGGTCAAGCACAGATACGCAGTATTTT. Translating it yields CSALAGSSTDTQYF. The chain has TRBV20-1 and TRBJ2-3, with TRBD2 identical over 8 bases. With 5 bases clipped from V and 0 bases from J, the junction kept 4 bases outside the gene matches. Germline lookup yields CDR1 DFQATT and CDR2 SNEGSKA (reference sequence). The CDR3 is made up of 14 amino acids.

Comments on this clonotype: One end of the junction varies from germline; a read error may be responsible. CDR3 sequence (DNA): TGTGCCAGCAGCCTAACATCGGCTTCACCCCTCCACTTT. It is translated as CASSLTSASPLHF. J is TRBJ1-6 and V is TRBV7-3; the D is unclear. In germline, CDR1 is SGHTA, CDR2 FQGTGA. This CDR3 has 13 residues.

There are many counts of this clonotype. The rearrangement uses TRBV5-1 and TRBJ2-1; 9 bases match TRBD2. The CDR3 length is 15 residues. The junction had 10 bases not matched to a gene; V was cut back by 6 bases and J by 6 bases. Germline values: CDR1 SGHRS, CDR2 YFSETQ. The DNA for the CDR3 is TGCGCCAGCACCCCTTTAGCGGGGGCCCCCAATGAGCAGTTCTTC. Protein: CASTPLAGAPNEQFF.

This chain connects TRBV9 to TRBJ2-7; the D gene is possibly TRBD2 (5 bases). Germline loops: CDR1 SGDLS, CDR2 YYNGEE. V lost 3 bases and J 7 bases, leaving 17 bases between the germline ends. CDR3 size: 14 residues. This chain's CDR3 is CASSAFGLLGEQYF. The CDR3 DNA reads TGTGCCAGCAGCGCCTTCGGACTTCTCGGGGAGCAGTACTTC. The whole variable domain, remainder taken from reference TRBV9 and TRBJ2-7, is DSGVTQTPKHLITATGQRVTLRCSPRSGDLSVYWYQQSLDQGLQFLIQYYNGEERAKGNILERFSAQQFPDLHSELNLSSLELGDSALYFCASSAFGLLGEQYFGPGTRLTVT.

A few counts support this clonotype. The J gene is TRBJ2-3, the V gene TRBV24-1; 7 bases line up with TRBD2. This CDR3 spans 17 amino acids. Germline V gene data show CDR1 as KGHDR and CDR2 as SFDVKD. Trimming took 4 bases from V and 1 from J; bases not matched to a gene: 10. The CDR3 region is CATSDPPSGGRTDTQYF. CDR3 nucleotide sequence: TGTGCCACCAGTGACCCTCCTTCGGGGGGACGCACAGATACGCAGTATTTT.

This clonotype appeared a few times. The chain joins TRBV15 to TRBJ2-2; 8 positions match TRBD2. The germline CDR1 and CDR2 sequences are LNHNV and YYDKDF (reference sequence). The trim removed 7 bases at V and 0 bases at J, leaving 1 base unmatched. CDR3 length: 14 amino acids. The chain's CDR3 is CATTAGANTGELFF. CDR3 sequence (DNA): TGTGCCACCACAGCGGGAGCGAACACCGGGGAGCTGTTTTTT.

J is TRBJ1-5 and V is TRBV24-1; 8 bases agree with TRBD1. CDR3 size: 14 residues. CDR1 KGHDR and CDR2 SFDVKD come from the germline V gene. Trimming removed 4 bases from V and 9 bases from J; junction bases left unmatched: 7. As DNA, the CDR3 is TGTGCCACCAGTGACGACGGACAGGGAAGGCCCCAGCATTTT. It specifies CATSDDGQGRPQHF.

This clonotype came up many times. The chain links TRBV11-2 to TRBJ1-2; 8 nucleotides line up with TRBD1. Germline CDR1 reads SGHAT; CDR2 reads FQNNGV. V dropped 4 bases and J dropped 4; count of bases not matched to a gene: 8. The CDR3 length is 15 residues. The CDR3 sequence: CASSSAGTGAYGYTF. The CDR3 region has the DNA TGTGCCAGCAGCTCCGCCGGGACAGGAGCCTATGGCTACACCTTC.

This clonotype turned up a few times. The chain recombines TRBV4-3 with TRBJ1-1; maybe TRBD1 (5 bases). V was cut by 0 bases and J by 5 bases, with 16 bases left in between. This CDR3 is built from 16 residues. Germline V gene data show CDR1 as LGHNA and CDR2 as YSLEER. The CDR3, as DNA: TGCGCCAGCAGCCAAGACACGGGGCGCGGAAATACTGAAGCTTTCTTT. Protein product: CASSQDTGRGNTEAFF.

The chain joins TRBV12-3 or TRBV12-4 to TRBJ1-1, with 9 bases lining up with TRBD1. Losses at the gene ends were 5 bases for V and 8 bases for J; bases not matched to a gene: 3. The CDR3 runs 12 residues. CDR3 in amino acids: CASSADRGEAFF. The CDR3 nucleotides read TGTGCCAGCAGTGCTGACAGGGGGGAAGCTTTCTTT.

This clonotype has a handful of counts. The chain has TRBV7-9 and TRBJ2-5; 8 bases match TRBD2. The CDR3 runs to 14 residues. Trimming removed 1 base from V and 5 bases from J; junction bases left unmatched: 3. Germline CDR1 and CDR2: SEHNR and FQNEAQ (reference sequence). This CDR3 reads CASSLGLAFETQYF. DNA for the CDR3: TGTGCCAGCAGCTTAGGACTAGCGTTCGAGACCCAGTACTTC.

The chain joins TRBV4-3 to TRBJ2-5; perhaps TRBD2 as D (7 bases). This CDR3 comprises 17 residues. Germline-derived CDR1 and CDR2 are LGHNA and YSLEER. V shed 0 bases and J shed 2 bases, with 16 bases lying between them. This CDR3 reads CASSQDSLGGRQETQYF. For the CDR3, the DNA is TGCGCCAGCAGCCAAGATAGTTTGGGGGGGCGGCAAGAGACCCAGTACTTC.

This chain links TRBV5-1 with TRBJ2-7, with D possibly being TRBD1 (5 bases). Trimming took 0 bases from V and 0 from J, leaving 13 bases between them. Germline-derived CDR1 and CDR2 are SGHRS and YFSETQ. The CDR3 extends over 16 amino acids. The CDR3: CASSLGPTENSYEQYF. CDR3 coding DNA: TGCGCCAGCAGCTTGGGCCCGACAGAAAACTCCTACGAGCAGTACTTC.

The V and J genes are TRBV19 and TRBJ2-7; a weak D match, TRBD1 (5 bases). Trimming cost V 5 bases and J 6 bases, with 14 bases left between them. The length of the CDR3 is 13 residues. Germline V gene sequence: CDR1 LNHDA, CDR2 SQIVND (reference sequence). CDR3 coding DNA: TGTGCCAGTAGTCACCGGGTGGACACCGAGCAGTACTTC. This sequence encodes CASSHRVDTEQYF.

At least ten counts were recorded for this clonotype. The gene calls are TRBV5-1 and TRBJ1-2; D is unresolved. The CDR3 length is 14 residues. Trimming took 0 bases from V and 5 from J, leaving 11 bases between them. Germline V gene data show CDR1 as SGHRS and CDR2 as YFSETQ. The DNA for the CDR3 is TGCGCCAGCAGCTTGGAGGGCAGGACGTATGGCTACACCTTC. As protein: CASSLEGRTYGYTF.

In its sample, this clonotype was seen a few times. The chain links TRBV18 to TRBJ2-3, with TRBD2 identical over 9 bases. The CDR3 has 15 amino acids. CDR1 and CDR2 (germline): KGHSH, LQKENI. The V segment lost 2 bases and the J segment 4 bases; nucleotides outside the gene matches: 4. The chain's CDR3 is CASSPSREGSDTQYF. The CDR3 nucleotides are TGTGCCAGCTCACCATCGCGGGAGGGATCAGATACGCAGTATTTT.

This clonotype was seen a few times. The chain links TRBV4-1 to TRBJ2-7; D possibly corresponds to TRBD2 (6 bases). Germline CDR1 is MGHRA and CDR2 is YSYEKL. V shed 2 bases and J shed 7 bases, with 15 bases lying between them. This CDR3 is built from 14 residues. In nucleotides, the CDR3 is TGCGCCAGCAGCCAATACTTGCGGGGATGGGAGCAGTACTTC. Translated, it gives CASSQYLRGWEQYF.

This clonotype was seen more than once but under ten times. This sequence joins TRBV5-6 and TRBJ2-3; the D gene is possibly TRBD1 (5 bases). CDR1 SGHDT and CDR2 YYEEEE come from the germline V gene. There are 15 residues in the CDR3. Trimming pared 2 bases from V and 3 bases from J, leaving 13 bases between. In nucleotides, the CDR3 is TGTGCCAGCAGCTTAGGTTGGGGCGAGACAGATACGCAGTATTTT. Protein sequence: CASSLGWGETDTQYF. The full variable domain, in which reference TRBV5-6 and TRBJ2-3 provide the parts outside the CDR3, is DAGVTQSPTHLIKTRGQQVTLRCSPKSGHDTVSWYQQALGQGPQFIFQYYEEEERQRGNFPDRFSGHQFPNYSSELNVNALLLGDSALYLCASSLGWGETDTQYFGPGTRLTVL.

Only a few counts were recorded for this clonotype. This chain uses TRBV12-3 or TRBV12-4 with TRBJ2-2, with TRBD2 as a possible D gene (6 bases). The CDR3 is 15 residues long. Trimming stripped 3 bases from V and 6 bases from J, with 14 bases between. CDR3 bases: TGTGCCAGCAGTTTTTCGGGACTGAGACCCGGGGAGCTGTTTTTT. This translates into CASSFSGLRPGELFF.